The clone carrying this TCR beta chain appeared a few times. Its antigen remains unknown. V was pared by 5 bases and J by 8 bases, with 7 bases of the junction left unmatched. Per the germline V gene, CDR1 is SEHNR and CDR2 is FQNEAQ (reference sequence). The CDR3 sequence is 13 residues long. This sample is part of a study of response to subunit inactivated influenza vaccine. Findings and caveats of the study: Each seasonal influenza vaccination recruits few new T cells, the authors suggested.

TCRdb processed the RT-PCR reads anew with MiXCR; each CDR3 protein has one entry. The table shows approximately 480,000 distinct CDR3 sequences, with roughly 9.8% occurring only once. The clonotype comes from a man over 45 who received an inactivated influenza vaccine. V gene TRBV7-9 combines with J gene TRBJ1-2, with 8 bases lining up with TRBD1. This material consisted of PBMCs from blood, taken roughly 45 days after vaccination. The CDR3 bases are TGTGCCAGCAGCGCCGGACAGGGAAGAGGCTACACCTTC. Protein product: CASSAGQGRGYTF.